The following is a TCR beta chain sequence with its context. This entry comes from a study of OX40 agonist ivuxolimab in advanced cancers. Deletions cut 1 base from V and 5 bases from J, with 9 bases between. Germline V gene lookup returns CDR1 MGHRA and CDR2 YSYEKL. This CDR3 spans 14 amino acids. Produced via immunoSEQ multiplex PCR; TCRdb's table is partial and in-frame only. The sample holds approximately 89,000 clones, under 95% seen once. The material was CD4+ or CD8+ T cells sorted from blood, obtained in a trial of the OX40 agonist ivuxolimab. The rearrangement links TRBV4-1 to TRBJ1-5, with a possible D match to TRBD1 (5 bases). The sequence was collected from an adult with an advanced solid tumor such as melanoma, head and neck, liver or kidney cancer. CDR3 region: CASSQAGGDQPQHF. The CDR3, as DNA: TGCGCCAGCAGCCAAGCCGGGGGAGATCAGCCCCAGCATTTT.